One sample yielded the 6 T cell receptor beta chains listed below, sequenced in a study of blood T cell repertoires in COVID-19. Produced via immunoSEQ multiplex PCR; TCRdb's table is partial and in-frame only. Altogether about 200,000 clones are present, around 84% being singletons, with the ten largest covering around 19%. Sequences were obtained from PBMCs or T cells enriched from blood (not recorded which). The receptors originated from a man aged 40-55 years who had recovered from COVID-19.

The gene calls are TRBV7-2 and TRBJ1-3; D is uncertain. The CDR3 is made up of 15 amino acids. Per germline, CDR1 SGHTA and CDR2 FQGNSA. The germline V and J ends were trimmed by 2 bases and 0 bases, with 8 bases remaining between them. CDR3 nucleotides: TGTGCCAGCAGCTTAAAGCCCTACTCTGGAAACACCATATATTTT. It is translated as CASSLKPYSGNTIYF.

The rearrangement uses TRBV11-2 and TRBJ1-4, with 9 bases fitting TRBD1. V trimming: 5 bases; J trimming: 6 bases; junction bases outside the gene matches: 7. The CDR3 has 15 amino acids. The germline gives CDR1 SGHAT, CDR2 FQNNGV. The CDR3 bases are TGTGCCAGCAGCCGGGACAGGGAAGGAGATGAAAAACTGTTTTTT. Its protein is CASSRDREGDEKLFF.

The gene calls are TRBV5-6 and TRBJ2-1; 10 bases line up with TRBD2. The CDR3 loop spans 15 amino acids. Looked up from germline, CDR1 is SGHDT and CDR2 is YYEEEE. V lost 5 bases to trimming and J lost 6 bases; unmatched junction nucleotides: 8. CDR3 protein: CASSSLAGKRNEQFF. Here the CDR3 DNA reads TGTGCCAGCAGTTCACTAGCGGGAAAGCGCAATGAGCAGTTCTTC.

The J gene is TRBJ2-7, the V gene TRBV12-5, with 12 bases lining up with TRBD1. The CDR3 runs 15 residues. The V gene end was trimmed by 4 bases and the J gene end by 7 bases; junction bases not matched to a gene: 8. Looked up from germline, CDR1 is LGHNT and CDR2 is FRNRAP. In nucleotides, the CDR3 is TGTGCTAGTGGTTCACCGGGACAGGGGGCGTGGGAGCAGTACTTC. It translates to CASGSPGQGAWEQYF. Full variable domain (rest looked up from reference TRBV12-5 and TRBJ2-7): DARVTQTPRHKVTEMGQEVTMRCQPILGHNTVFWYRQTMMQGLELLAYFRNRAPLDDSGMPKDRFSAEMPDATLATLKIQPSEPRDSAVYFCASGSPGQGAWEQYFGPGTRLTVT.

The gene calls are TRBV19 and TRBJ2-7; 9 bases align to TRBD2. The V and J ends lost 7 bases and 0 bases, in that order; junction bases with no gene match: 10. The germline V gene has CDR1 LNHDA and CDR2 SQIVND (reference sequence). The CDR3 spans 16 residues. CDR3 sequence reads: CASTPASGTASYEQYF. In DNA, the CDR3 is TGTGCCAGTACCCCTGCTAGCGGGACAGCCTCCTACGAGCAGTACTTC.

This rearrangement joins TRBV7-2 to TRBJ1-1; 8 bases align to TRBD1. There are 17 residues in the CDR3. After removal of 5 bases from V and 0 bases from J, the junction contained 11 bases not matched to a gene. Germline V gives CDR1 SGHTA, CDR2 FQGNSA. CDR3 DNA: TGTGCCAGCAGCCAACCCCCAGGGGGCCGTATGAACACTGAAGCTTTCTTT. Amino acid sequence: CASSQPPGGRMNTEAFF.